This TCR beta chain derives from a study of blood T cell repertoires in COVID-19. Sequenced by immunoSEQ multiplex PCR; TCRdb stores in-frame clones only, minus some. The repertoire has about 280,000 clones, under 90% of them found once; the top ten carry less than 2.5%. The CDR3 has 17 residues. Germline assignment: CDR1 MNHNS and CDR2 SASEGT. Between the trimmed V and J ends, which lost 0 bases and 5 bases, there was a span of 20 bases. The chain joins TRBV6-1 to TRBJ2-7, with D tentatively TRBD2 (5 bases). The origin of this receptor is a man between 45 and 60 years old with acute or convalescent COVID-19. The sample taken for sequencing was peripheral blood. Written as DNA, the CDR3 is TGTGCCAGCAGTGAAGCAGTTTGGGAACTCGCCGGGGACGAGCAGTACTTC. This translates into CASSEAVWELAGDEQYF.